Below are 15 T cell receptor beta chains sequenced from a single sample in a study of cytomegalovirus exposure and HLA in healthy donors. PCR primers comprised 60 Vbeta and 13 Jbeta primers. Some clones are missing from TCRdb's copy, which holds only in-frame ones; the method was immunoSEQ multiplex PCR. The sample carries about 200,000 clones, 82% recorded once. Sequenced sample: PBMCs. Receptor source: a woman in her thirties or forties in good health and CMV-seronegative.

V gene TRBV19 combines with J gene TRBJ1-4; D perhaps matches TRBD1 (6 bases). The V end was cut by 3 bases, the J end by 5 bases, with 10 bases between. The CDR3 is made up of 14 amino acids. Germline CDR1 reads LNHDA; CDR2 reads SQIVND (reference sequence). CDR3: CASSIGQRNEKLFF. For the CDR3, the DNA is TGTGCCAGTAGTATCGGACAGCGGAATGAAAAACTGTTTTTT.

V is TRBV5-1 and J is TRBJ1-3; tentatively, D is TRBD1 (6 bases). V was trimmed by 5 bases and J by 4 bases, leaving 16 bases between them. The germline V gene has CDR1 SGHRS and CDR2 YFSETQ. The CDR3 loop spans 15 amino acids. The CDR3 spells CASSYNREGGNTIYF. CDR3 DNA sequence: TGCGCCAGCAGTTACAACAGGGAGGGAGGAAACACCATATATTTT.

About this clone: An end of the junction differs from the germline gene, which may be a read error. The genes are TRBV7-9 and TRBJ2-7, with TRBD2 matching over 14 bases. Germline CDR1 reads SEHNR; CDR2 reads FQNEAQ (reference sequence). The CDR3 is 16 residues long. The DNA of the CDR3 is TGTGCCAGCAGCTTAGGAAGACTAGCGGGAGGGCCCTCACATATTTTC. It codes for CASSLGRLAGGPSHIF. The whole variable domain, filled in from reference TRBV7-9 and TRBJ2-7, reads DTGVSQNPRHKITKRGQNVTFRCDPISEHNRLYWYRQTLGQGPEFLTYFQNEAQLEKSRLLSDRFSAERPKGSFSTLEIQRTEQGDSAMYLCASSLGRLAGGPSHIFGPGTRLTVT.

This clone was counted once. CDR3 sequence (DNA): TGTGCCTGGAGTGTTAACGGAGGGAAGGAAAAACTGTTTTTT. Its protein product is CAWSVNGGKEKLFF. This chain uses TRBV30 with TRBJ1-4; no clear D. V lost 0 bases and J lost 8, with 13 bases in between. CDR3 length: 14 residues. CDR1 and CDR2 (germline): GTSNPN, SVGIG (reference sequence).

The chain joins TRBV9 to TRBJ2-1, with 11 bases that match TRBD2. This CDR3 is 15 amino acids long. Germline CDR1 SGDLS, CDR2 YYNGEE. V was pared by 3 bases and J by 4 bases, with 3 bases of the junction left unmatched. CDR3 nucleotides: TGTGCCAGCAGCGAAGGACTAGCGGGTTACAATGAGCAGTTCTTC. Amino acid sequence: CASSEGLAGYNEQFF.

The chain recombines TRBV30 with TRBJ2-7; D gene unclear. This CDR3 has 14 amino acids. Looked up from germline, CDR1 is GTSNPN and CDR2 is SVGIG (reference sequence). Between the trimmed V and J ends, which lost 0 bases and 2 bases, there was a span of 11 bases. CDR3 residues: CAWSVRLWPYEQYF. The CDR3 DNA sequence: TGTGCCTGGAGTGTACGTCTCTGGCCCTACGAGCAGTACTTC.

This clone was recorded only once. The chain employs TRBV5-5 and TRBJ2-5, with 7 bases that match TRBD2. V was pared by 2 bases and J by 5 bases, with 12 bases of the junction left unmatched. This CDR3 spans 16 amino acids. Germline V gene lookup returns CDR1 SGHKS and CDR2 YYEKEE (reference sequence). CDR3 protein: CASSFGISQGGETQYF. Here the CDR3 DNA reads TGTGCCAGCAGCTTCGGCATCTCTCAGGGAGGGGAGACCCAGTACTTC.

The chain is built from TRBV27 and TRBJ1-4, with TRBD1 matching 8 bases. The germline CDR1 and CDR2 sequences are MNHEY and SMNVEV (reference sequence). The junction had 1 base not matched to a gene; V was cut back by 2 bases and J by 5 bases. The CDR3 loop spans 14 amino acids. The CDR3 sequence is CASSLGDRNEKLFF. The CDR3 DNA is TGTGCCAGCAGTTTAGGGGACAGGAATGAAAAACTGTTTTTT.

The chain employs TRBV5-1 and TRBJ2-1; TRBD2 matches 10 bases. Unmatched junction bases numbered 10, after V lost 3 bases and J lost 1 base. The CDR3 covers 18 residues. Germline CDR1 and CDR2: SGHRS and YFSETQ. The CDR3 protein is CASSWASGSPVSYNEQFF. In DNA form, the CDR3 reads TGCGCCAGCAGCTGGGCTAGCGGGAGCCCTGTATCCTACAATGAGCAGTTCTTC. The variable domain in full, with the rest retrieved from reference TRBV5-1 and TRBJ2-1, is KAGVTQTPRYLIKTRGQQVTLSCSPISGHRSVSWYQQTPGQGLQFLFEYFSETQRNKGNFPGRFSGRQFSNSRSEMNVSTLELGDSALYLCASSWASGSPVSYNEQFFGPGTRLTVL.

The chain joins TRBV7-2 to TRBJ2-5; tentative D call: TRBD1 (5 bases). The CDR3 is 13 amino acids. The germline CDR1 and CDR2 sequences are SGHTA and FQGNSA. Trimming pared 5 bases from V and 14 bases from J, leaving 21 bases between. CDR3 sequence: CASSPPPLTVPYF. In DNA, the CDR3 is TGTGCCAGCAGCCCCCCTCCCTTGACAGTACCTTACTTC.

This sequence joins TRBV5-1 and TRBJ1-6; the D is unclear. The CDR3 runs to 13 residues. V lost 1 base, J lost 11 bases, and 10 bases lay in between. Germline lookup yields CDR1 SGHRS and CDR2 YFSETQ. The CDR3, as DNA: TGCGCCAGCAGCTTGACAGTTTATGCACCCCTCCACTTT. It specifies CASSLTVYAPLHF. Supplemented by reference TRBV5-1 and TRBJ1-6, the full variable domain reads KAGVTQTPRYLIKTRGQQVTLSCSPISGHRSVSWYQQTPGQGLQFLFEYFSETQRNKGNFPGRFSGRQFSNSRSEMNVSTLELGDSALYLCASSLTVYAPLHFGNGTRLTVT.

The CDR3 DNA is TGCGCCAGCAGCGCGGGACTAGCGGGAGGCTCCTACGAGCAGTACTTC. Translating gives CASSAGLAGGSYEQYF. The chain couples TRBV4-1 to TRBJ2-7, with TRBD2 matching over 15 bases. Germline V lookup: CDR1 MGHRA, CDR2 YSYEKL. CDR3 length: 16 amino acids. Trimming took 5 bases from V and 0 from J; bases not matched to a gene: 2.

The CDR3 here is CASSQELWEVSYEQYF. In nucleotides, the CDR3 is TGTGCCAGCAGCCAAGAGTTGTGGGAGGTCTCCTACGAGCAGTACTTC. The chain is built from TRBV4-2 and TRBJ2-7; a weak D match, TRBD2 (6 bases). The ends were cut back, 0 bases at V and 0 bases at J, with 12 bases in the middle. Germline V gene sequence: CDR1 LGHNA, CDR2 YNFKEQ. This CDR3 has 16 residues.

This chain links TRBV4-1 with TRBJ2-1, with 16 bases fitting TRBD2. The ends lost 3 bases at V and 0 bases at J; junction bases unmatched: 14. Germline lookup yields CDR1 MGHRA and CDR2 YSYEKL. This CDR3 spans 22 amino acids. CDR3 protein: CASSHPNAGTSGRAGSYNEQFF. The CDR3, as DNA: TGCGCCAGCAGCCATCCCAATGCCGGGACTAGCGGGAGGGCCGGCTCCTACAATGAGCAGTTCTTC.

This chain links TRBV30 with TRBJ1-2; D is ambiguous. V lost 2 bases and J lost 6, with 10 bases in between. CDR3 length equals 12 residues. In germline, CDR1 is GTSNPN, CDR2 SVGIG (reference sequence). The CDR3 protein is CAWSLPGNGYTF. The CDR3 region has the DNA TGTGCCTGGAGTCTACCAGGTAATGGCTACACCTTC.